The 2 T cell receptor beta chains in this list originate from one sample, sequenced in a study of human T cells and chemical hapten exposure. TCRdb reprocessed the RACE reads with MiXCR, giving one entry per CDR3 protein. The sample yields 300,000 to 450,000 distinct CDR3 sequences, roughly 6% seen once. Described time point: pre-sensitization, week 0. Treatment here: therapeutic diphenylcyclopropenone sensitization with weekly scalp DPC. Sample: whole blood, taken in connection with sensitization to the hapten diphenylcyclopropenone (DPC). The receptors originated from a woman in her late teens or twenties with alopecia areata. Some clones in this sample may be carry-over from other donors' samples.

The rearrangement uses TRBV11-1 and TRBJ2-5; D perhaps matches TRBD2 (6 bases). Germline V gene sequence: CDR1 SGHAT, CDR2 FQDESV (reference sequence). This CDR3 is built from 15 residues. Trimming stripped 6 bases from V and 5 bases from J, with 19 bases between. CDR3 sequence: CASSQRQGGPETQYF. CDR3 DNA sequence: TGTGCCAGCAGTCAGCGGCAGGGAGGACCGGAGACCCAGTACTTC.

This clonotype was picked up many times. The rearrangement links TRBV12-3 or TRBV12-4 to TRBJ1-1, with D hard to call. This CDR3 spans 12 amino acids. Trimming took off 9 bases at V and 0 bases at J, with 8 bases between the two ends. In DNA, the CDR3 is TGTGCCAGTGCTCTCATGAACACTGAAGCTTTCTTT. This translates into CASALMNTEAFF.